Below are 12 T cell receptor beta chains sequenced from a single sample in a study of Graves' ophthalmopathy and Graves' hyperthyroidism (dated by TCRdb to about 2018). The reads were generated on an Illumina HiSeq 2000. For repertoire sequencing, TCR beta CDR3 regions were amplified from RNA transcripts. The first round of RT-PCR was done with HTBI primers and the Qiagen OneStep RT-PCR kit, and was followed by a second round of multiplex PCR, then size selection and purification. TCRdb took the public reads, trimmed them with fastp at Q25, ran MiXCR for clone calling and kept in-frame beta chains. Each CDR3 protein gets just one entry, which takes the most common genes and DNA from the rows behind it. This sample gives 680,000 or so distinct CDR3 sequences in total; 22% of them show up just once. The ten most abundant clones make up approximately 7% of the sample. The sequenced sample was peripheral blood. All receptors come from a woman between 18 and 30 years old with stable Graves' hyperthyroidism. Some clones in this sample may be carry-over from other donors' samples. Donor details come from another sample of the same person, matched by shared clones.

The sample holds many counts of this clonotype. V is TRBV12-3 or TRBV12-4 and J is TRBJ2-7; 13 nucleotides line up with TRBD2. V was pared by 10 bases and J by 6 bases, with 9 bases of the junction left unmatched. The CDR3 contains 14 residues. Written as DNA, the CDR3 is TGTGCCACCGGACTAGCGGGGGAATATGCCGAGCAGTACTTC. Its protein product is CATGLAGEYAEQYF.

This clonotype was seen at least ten times. This chain uses TRBV12-3 or TRBV12-4 with TRBJ2-7; a possible D gene is TRBD2 (6 bases). The V and J ends lost 3 bases and 4 bases respectively, with 13 bases between them. The CDR3 is 14 amino acids. The CDR3 loop is CASSFIGGKYEQYF. The CDR3 coding sequence is TGTGCCAGCAGTTTTATCGGGGGAAAGTACGAGCAGTACTTC.

This clonotype was counted a few times. This chain links TRBV12-3 or TRBV12-4 with TRBJ1-3; tentative D call: TRBD1 (6 bases). The CDR3 loop spans 14 amino acids. The V end lost 7 bases, the J end lost 1 base, and 11 bases lay between the germline ends. The CDR3 here is CASTPGTSGNTIYF. The DNA for the CDR3 is TGTGCCAGCACCCCCGGGACATCTGGAAACACCATATATTTT.

In this sample, this clonotype turned up many times. The chain is built from TRBV6-2 or TRBV6-3 and TRBJ2-7; TRBD2 matches at 8 bases. V lost 5 bases to trimming and J lost 2 bases; unmatched junction nucleotides: 14. The CDR3 totals 17 residues. Germline V gives CDR1 MNHEY, CDR2 SVGEGT. Here the CDR3 DNA reads TGTGCCAGCAGTGCCCACCCGCGACTAGCGACACCCTACGAGCAGTACTTC. Amino acids: CASSAHPRLATPYEQYF.

This clonotype was observed many times. The chain couples TRBV6-2 or TRBV6-3 to TRBJ2-7, with 10 bases matching TRBD2. Germline CDR1 is MNHEY and CDR2 is SVGEGT. V was clipped by 6 bases and J by 6 bases; unmatched bases: 8. This CDR3 comprises 14 residues. CDR3 amino acids: CASSLSGGTFEQYF. The CDR3 nucleotides are TGTGCCAGCAGCCTTAGCGGGGGGACTTTCGAGCAGTACTTC.

This chain joins TRBV24-1 and TRBJ2-5; the match to TRBD2 covers 8 bases. CDR3 length: 13 residues. With 4 bases clipped from V and 5 bases from J, the junction kept 2 bases outside the gene matches. Germline assignment: CDR1 KGHDR and CDR2 SFDVKD. CDR3: CATSDPGGETQYF. DNA of the CDR3: TGTGCCACCAGTGACCCGGGAGGGGAGACCCAGTACTTC.

The chain combines TRBV3-1 with TRBJ2-7; 10 bases line up with TRBD2. V was clipped by 3 bases and J by 4 bases; unmatched bases: 6. Germline lookup yields CDR1 LGHDT and CDR2 YNNKEL (reference sequence). The CDR3 length is 15 residues. CDR3 nucleotide sequence: TGTGCCAGCAGCCATCCCGGGACTAGCGCTTACGAGCAGTACTTC. Translation: CASSHPGTSAYEQYF.

Remarks on this clonotype: This may be a read error, as it is one base from a much larger clone. V and J are TRBV30 and TRBJ1-1; no definite D call. There are 15 residues in the CDR3. From germline, CDR1 is GTSNPN and CDR2 SVGIG (reference sequence). The CDR3 loop is CAWSEGPSIWTGAFF. The CDR3 DNA sequence: TGTGCCTGGAGTGAAGGACCGTCTATATGGACTGGAGCTTTCTTT.

The J gene is TRBJ1-5, the V gene TRBV27; possible D gene TRBD1, 6 bases. Germline lookup yields CDR1 MNHEY and CDR2 SMNVEV (reference sequence). V was clipped by 5 bases and J by 5 bases, with 13 bases between them. The CDR3 is made up of 14 amino acids. CDR3 amino acids: CASSPIQGYQPQHF. The CDR3 region has the DNA TGTGCCAGCAGTCCAATACAGGGATATCAGCCCCAGCATTTT.

This clonotype was seen many times. The chain joins TRBV28 to TRBJ2-7; 8 bases map to TRBD1. Germline V gene lookup returns CDR1 MDHEN and CDR2 SYDVKM. The CDR3 extends over 15 amino acids. V was clipped by 4 bases and J by 4 bases; unmatched bases: 9. The CDR3 region has the DNA TGTGCCAGCAGTTACAGGGGGGCTTTAATGTACGAGCAGTACTTC. Translating gives CASSYRGALMYEQYF.

This clonotype turned up a few times. The rearrangement links TRBV12-3 or TRBV12-4 to TRBJ1-5, with D possibly TRBD1 on 5 matching bases. Trimming removed 7 bases from V and 2 bases from J, with 18 bases in between. The CDR3 has 16 amino acids. This CDR3 reads CASTNRGIQGNQPQHF. The CDR3 DNA follows: TGTGCCAGCACTAACCGGGGAATACAGGGCAATCAGCCCCAGCATTTT.

Of note for this clonotype: Being one base from a much bigger clone, this may be a read error. The V gene is TRBV6-2 or TRBV6-3, the J gene TRBJ1-5, with TRBD1 matching 7 bases. With 8 bases clipped from V and 2 bases from J, the junction kept 0 bases outside the gene matches. Germline V gene data show CDR1 as MNHEY and CDR2 as SVGEGT. The CDR3 runs to 12 residues. In nucleotides, the CDR3 is TGTGCCAGCGGACAGGGCAATCAGCCCCAGCATTTT. Protein product: CASGQGNQPQHF.